This T cell receptor beta chain was sequenced in a study of T cell clonotyping in hematopoietic cell transplantation. The study's findings and limits: No sorting was done, leaving CD4 and CD8 contributions mixed. Few recipient clonotypes overlapped donors; over 97% were de novo at given depth.

This table comes from immunoSEQ multiplex PCR, and its TCRdb copy is limited to in-frame clones, with some not included. The repertoire consists of 9,900 or so clones, with roughly 79% occurring once and the leading ten covering about 9%. Recipients were bled about 28 days pretransplant and at posttransplant days 30, 100, 180. For this clone: Its antigen remains unknown.

Germline CDR1 SGHTA, CDR2 FQGNSA. CDR3 size: 13 residues. V was pared by 2 bases and J by 6 bases, with 7 bases between. This chain uses TRBV7-2 with TRBJ2-2; D might be TRBD2 (5 bases). The material sequenced was PBMCs, taken 30 days after allogeneic stem cell transplant. The receptor was isolated from a female patient aged 35-55 years who had an allogeneic stem cell transplant from a related donor, so T cells may come from the graft donor. Some clones in this sample may be carry-over from other donors' samples. The CDR3 region is CASSLTGAGELFF. Here the CDR3 DNA reads TGTGCCAGCAGCTTAACCGGGGCCGGGGAGCTGTTTTTT.